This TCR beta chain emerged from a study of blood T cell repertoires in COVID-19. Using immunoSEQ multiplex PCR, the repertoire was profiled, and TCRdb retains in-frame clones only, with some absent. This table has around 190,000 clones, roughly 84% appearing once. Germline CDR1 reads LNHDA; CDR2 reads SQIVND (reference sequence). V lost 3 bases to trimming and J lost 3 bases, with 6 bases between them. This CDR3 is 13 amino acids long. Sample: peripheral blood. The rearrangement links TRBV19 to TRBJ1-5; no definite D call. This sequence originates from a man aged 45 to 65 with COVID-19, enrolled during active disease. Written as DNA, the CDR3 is TGTGCCAGTAGTATGGAGGCCAATCAGCCCCAGCATTTT. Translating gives CASSMEANQPQHF.